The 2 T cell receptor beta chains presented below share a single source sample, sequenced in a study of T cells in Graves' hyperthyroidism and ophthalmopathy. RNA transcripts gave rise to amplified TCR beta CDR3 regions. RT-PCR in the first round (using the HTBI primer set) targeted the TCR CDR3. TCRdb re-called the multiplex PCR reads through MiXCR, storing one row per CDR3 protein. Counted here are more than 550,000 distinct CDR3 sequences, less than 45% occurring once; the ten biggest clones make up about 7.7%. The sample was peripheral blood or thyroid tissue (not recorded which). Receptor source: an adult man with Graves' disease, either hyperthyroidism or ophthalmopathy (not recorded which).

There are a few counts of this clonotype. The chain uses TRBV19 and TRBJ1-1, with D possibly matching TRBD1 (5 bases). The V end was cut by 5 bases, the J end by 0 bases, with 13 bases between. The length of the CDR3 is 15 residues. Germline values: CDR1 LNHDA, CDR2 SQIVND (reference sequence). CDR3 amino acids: CASSSDPGVNTEAFF. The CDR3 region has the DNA TGTGCCAGTAGTTCCGACCCGGGGGTGAACACTGAAGCTTTCTTT.

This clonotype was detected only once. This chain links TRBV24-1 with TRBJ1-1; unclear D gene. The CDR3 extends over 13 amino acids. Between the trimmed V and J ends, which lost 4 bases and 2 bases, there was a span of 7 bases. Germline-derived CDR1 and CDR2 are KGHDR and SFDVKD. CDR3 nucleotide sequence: TGTGCCACCAGTGACTGGGCCAACACTGAAGCTTTCTTT. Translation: CATSDWANTEAFF.